This is a list of T cell receptor beta chains from one sample in a study of breast tumors, draining lymph nodes, adjacent tissues. TCRdb ran MiXCR on the multiplex PCR reads and lists one entry per CDR3 protein. Of about 66,000 distinct CDR3 sequences listed, roughly two fifths are singletons. The sample consisted of breast tumor tissue. The receptor set was obtained from a female donor with breast cancer. Some clones in this sample may be carry-over from other donors' samples. Each CDR3 is given with its conserved first and last residue. The D gene is left open where the match is weak. Size values are once, few and many counts, or a class for expanded clones, and some rows have none.

d_call,j_call,clone_size,v_call,cdr3_aa,cdr3_nt
TRBD2,TRBJ2-3,many,TRBV4-1,CASSQDPSGRASDTQYF,TGCGCCAGCAGCCAAGATCCTAGCGGGAGGGCATCAGATACGCAGTATTTT
TRBD1,TRBJ2-7,once,TRBV25-1,CASSYAGGRGEQYF,TGTGCCAGCAGTTACGCAGGGGGCCGAGGCGAGCAGTACTTC
TRBD1,TRBJ1-3,many,TRBV12-3/TRBV12-4,CASSSYPGQGDEAGNTIYF,TGTGCCAGCAGTTCCTATCCGGGACAGGGAGATGAGGCTGGAAACACCATATATTTT
TRBD1,TRBJ1-1,few,TRBV5-6,CASSLRDSLIMNTEAFF,TGTGCCAGCAGCTTGAGGGACAGCCTTATTATGAACACTGAAGCTTTCTTT
NA,TRBJ2-3,NA,TRBV19,CASSPGPGGFEQYF,TGTGCCAGTAGTCCCGGCCCCGGGGGCTTTGAGCAGTATTTT
NA,TRBJ2-5,many,TRBV30,CAWIPRQETQYF,TGTGCCTGGATCCCGCGCCAAGAGACCCAGTACTTC
TRBD1,TRBJ1-1,NA,TRBV6-1,CASSRDRGFSKSTEAFF,TGTGCCAGCAGTAGGGACAGGGGCTTTTCTAAGAGCACTGAAGCTTTCTTT
NA,TRBJ2-7,NA,TRBV4-1,CASSQIGSPNEQYF,TGCGCCAGCAGCCAAATTGGCAGTCCCAACGAGCAGTACTTC
TRBD2,TRBJ2-5,NA,TRBV11-3,CASSSPSGRAGETQHF,TGTGCCAGCAGCTCACCCAGCGGGAGGGCCGGGGAGACCCAGCACTTC
TRBD1,TRBJ2-7,NA,TRBV2,CASRLGQNYEQYF,TGTGCCAGCAGACTGGGACAGAACTACGAGCAGTACTTC
TRBD2,TRBJ2-5,NA,TRBV7-6,CASSLYSGAGQETQYF,TGTGCCAGCAGCTTATACAGCGGGGCGGGACAAGAGACCCAGTACTTC
NA,TRBJ1-3,medium-sized,TRBV19,CASTPTGSSGNTIYF,TGTGCCAGTACCCCGACAGGCTCCTCTGGAAACACCATATATTTT
TRBD1,TRBJ2-7,many,TRBV28,CASSETGAIIYEQYF,TGTGCCAGCAGTGAAACAGGGGCCATAATATACGAGCAGTACTTC
NA,TRBJ1-2,NA,TRBV12-3/TRBV12-4,CASRNGSFGLGYTF,TGTGCCAGCAGAAACGGGTCGTTCGGCTTGGGCTACACCTTC
NA,TRBJ2-7,NA,TRBV9,CARDAAGGLLEQYF,TGTGCTAGAGATGCGGCAGGGGGGCTTCTCGAGCAGTACTTC
NA,TRBJ1-2,many,TRBV9,CASSVDAQVGYGYTF,TGTGCCAGCAGCGTAGACGCCCAGGTGGGCTATGGCTACACCTTC
TRBD1,TRBJ1-5,once,TRBV5-1,CASRGGGNSPQHF,TGCGCCAGCAGGGGAGGGGGCAATTCACCCCAGCATTTT
NA,TRBJ2-2,many,TRBV18,CASSPANTGELFF,TGTGCCAGCTCACCGGCGAACACCGGGGAGCTGTTTTTT
NA,TRBJ2-5,many,TRBV11-2,CASSPSRGSGQETQYF,TGTGCCAGCAGCCCTTCGCGTGGTAGCGGACAAGAGACCCAGTACTTC
TRBD1,TRBJ2-7,NA,TRBV27,CASSQRWTDRGQDEQYF,TGTGCCAGCAGCCAAAGATGGACTGACAGGGGGCAGGACGAGCAGTACTTC
NA,TRBJ1-3,many,TRBV12-3/TRBV12-4,CASSLAIRRGNTIYF,TGTGCCAGCAGTTTAGCGATCAGGCGCGGAAACACCATATATTTT
NA,TRBJ2-3,NA,TRBV20-1,CSATQVSTDTQYF,TGCAGTGCTACGCAGGTTAGCACAGATACGCAGTATTTT
NA,TRBJ1-4,many,TRBV7-9,CASSLDDEKLFF,TGTGCCAGCAGCTTAGACGATGAAAAACTGTTTTTT
TRBD1,TRBJ2-1,NA,TRBV15,CATPGTENEQFF,TGTGCCACCCCCGGGACAGAAAATGAGCAGTTCTTC
NA,TRBJ1-3,many,TRBV6-1,CASRQTSAGPGNTIYF,TGTGCCAGCAGACAAACTAGCGCCGGACCTGGAAACACCATATATTTT
NA,TRBJ2-7,NA,TRBV29-1,CSAYGPSYEQYF,TGCAGCGCCTACGGACCCTCCTACGAGCAGTACTTC
NA,TRBJ1-1,NA,TRBV7-9,CASSLVQRNTEAFF,TGTGCCAGCAGCTTAGTCCAGAGGAACACTGAAGCTTTCTTT
TRBD1,TRBJ2-7,NA,TRBV20-1,CSARGTGGYEQYF,TGCAGTGCTAGAGGGACAGGGGGCTACGAGCAGTACTTC
NA,TRBJ1-1,NA,TRBV6-6,CASSPGGGRDTEAFF,TGTGCCAGCAGCCCCGGGGGGGGAAGGGATACTGAAGCTTTCTTT